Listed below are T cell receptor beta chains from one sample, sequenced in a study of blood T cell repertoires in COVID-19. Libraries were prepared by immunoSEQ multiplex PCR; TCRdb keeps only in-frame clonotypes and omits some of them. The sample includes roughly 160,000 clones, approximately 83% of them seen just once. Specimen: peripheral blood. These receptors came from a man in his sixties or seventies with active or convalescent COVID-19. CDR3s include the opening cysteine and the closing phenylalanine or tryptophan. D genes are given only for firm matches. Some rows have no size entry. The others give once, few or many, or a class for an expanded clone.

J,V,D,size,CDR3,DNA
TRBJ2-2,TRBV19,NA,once,CASFTRGTGELFF,TGTGCCAGCTTCACCAGGGGCACCGGGGAGCTGTTTTTT
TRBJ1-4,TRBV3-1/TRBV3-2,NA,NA,CASSSLNEKLFF,TGTGCCAGCAGCTCCCTTAATGAAAAACTGTTTTTT
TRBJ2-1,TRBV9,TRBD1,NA,CASSVVGTVYNEQFF,TGTGCCAGCAGCGTAGTCGGGACAGTCTACAATGAGCAGTTCTTC
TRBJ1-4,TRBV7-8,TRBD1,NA,CASSLNRGRTNEKLFF,TGTGCCAGCAGCTTAAACAGGGGGCGGACTAATGAAAAACTGTTTTTT
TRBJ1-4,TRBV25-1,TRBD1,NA,CASSLGGTGGEKLFF,TGTGCCAGCAGCCTCGGGGGCACAGGGGGTGAAAAACTGTTTTTT
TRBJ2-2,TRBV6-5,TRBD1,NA,CASRRTGGAGELFF,TGTGCCAGCCGTAGGACAGGGGGGGCCGGGGAGCTGTTTTTT
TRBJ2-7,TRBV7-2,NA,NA,CASSLIDTTYEQYF,TGTGCCAGCAGCTTAATCGATACAACATACGAGCAGTACTTC
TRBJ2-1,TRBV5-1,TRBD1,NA,CASSQETGLGNEQFF,TGCGCCAGCAGCCAGGAGACAGGGCTGGGCAATGAGCAGTTCTTC
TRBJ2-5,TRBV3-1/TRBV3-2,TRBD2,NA,CASSQDRTSGGFGETQYF,TGTGCCAGCAGCCAAGATCGGACTAGCGGGGGGTTTGGGGAGACCCAGTACTTC
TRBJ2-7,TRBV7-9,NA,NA,CASSAAWAIPHEQYF,TGTGCCAGCAGCGCAGCCTGGGCCATTCCGCACGAGCAGTACTTC
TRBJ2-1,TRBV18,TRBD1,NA,CASSDGQARIF,TGTGCCAGCTCAGACGGACAGGCGCGGATCTTC
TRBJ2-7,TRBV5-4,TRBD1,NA,CASRLRTGGAYEQYF,TGTGCCAGCAGATTGAGGACAGGGGGCGCCTACGAGCAGTACTTC
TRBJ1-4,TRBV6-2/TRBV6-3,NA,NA,CASSYSIYPATNEKLFF,TGTGCCAGCAGTTACTCGATTTATCCGGCAACTAATGAAAAACTGTTTTTT
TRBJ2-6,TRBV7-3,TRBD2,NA,CASSPAGVTGANVLTF,TGTGCCAGCAGCCCCGCGGGGGTGACTGGGGCCAACGTCCTGACTTTC
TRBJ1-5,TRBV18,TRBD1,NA,CASSPDRASQPQHF,TGTGCCAGCTCACCGGACAGGGCCAGCCAGCCCCAGCATTTT
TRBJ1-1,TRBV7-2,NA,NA,CASSLAIGGRTEAFF,TGTGCCAGCAGCTTAGCTATCGGGGGTCGGACTGAAGCTTTCTTT
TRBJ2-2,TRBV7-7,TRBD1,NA,CASSSTRGGQGGTGELFF,TGTGCTAGCAGCTCCACCAGGGGGGGACAGGGTGGAACCGGGGAGCTGTTTTTT
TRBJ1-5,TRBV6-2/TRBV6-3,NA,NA,CASSPSRDKNSNQPQHF,TGTGCCAGCAGCCCCTCCCGGGACAAAAATAGCAATCAGCCCCAGCATTTT
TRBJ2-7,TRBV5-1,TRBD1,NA,CASRKTGGQYEQYF,TGCGCCAGCAGGAAGACAGGGGGCCAGTACGAGCAGTACTTC
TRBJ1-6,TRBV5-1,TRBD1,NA,CASSFGTGHYNSPLHF,TGCGCCAGCAGCTTCGGGACAGGGCACTATAATTCACCCCTCCACTTT
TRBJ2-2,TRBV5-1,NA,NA,CASSRTGLVNTGELFF,TGCGCCAGCAGTCGAACAGGGCTGGTTAACACCGGGGAGCTGTTTTTT
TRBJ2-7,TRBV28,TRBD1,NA,CASSLGSGTGGREQYF,TGTGCCAGCAGTTTAGGCTCCGGGACAGGGGGCCGGGAGCAGTACTTC
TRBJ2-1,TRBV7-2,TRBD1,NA,CASSYGTGVSNEQFF,TGTGCCAGCAGCTACGGGACAGGGGTGTCCAATGAGCAGTTCTTC
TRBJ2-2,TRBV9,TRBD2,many,CASSRTSGYANTGELFF,TGTGCCAGCAGCCGGACTAGCGGTTACGCGAACACCGGGGAGCTGTTTTTT
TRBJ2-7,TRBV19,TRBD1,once,CASSFGQGYSYEQYF,TGTGCCAGTAGTTTCGGACAGGGGTACTCCTACGAGCAGTACTTC
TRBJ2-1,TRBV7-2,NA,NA,CASSLRGGATAYNEQFF,TGTGCCAGCAGCTTAAGGGGGGGAGCGACAGCGTACAATGAGCAGTTCTTC
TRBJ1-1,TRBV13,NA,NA,CASSPTRANFNTEAFF,TGTGCCAGCAGCCCGACGAGGGCCAATTTTAACACTGAAGCTTTCTTT
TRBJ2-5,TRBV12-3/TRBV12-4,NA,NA,CASRSEGETQYF,TGTGCCAGCAGGTCGGAGGGGGAGACCCAGTACTTC
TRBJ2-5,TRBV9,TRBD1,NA,CASSPTGTGGWETQYF,TGTGCCAGCAGCCCGACCGGGACAGGGGGCTGGGAGACCCAGTACTTC
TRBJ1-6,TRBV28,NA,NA,CASSLGGRASPLHF,TGTGCCAGCAGTTTAGGGGGCAGGGCTTCACCCCTCCACTTT
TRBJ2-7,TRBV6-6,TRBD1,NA,CASTLGQGPYEQYF,TGTGCCAGCACCCTAGGACAGGGCCCCTACGAGCAGTACTTC
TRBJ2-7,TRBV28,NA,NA,CASSFLSHEQYF,TGTGCCAGCAGTTTTTTGAGCCACGAGCAGTACTTC
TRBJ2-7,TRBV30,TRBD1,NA,CAWRADRGSYEQYF,TGTGCCTGGAGAGCCGACAGGGGGTCCTACGAGCAGTACTTC
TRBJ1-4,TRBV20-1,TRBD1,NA,CSASRRGLGNEKLFF,TGCAGTGCTAGTCGGAGGGGGCTCGGTAATGAAAAACTGTTTTTT
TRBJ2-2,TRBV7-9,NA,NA,CASTGGTNTGELFF,TGTGCCAGCACAGGTGGGACTAACACCGGGGAGCTGTTTTTT
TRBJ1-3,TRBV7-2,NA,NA,CASSLPRSGNTIYF,TGTGCCAGCAGCCTCCCCCGGTCTGGAAACACCATATATTTT
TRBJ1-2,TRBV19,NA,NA,CASSLRSYGYTF,TGTGCCAGTAGTCTCCGGAGCTATGGCTACACCTTC
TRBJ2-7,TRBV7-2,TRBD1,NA,CASSLDRGGYEQYF,TGTGCCAGCAGCTTAGACAGGGGTGGTTACGAGCAGTACTTC
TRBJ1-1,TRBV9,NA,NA,CASSKGAAPAKNTEAFF,TGTGCCAGCAGCAAAGGGGCAGCCCCAGCGAAGAACACTGAAGCTTTCTTT
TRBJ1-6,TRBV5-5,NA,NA,CASSFWRGTDSPLHF,TGTGCCAGCAGCTTTTGGCGGGGTACAGATTCACCCCTCCACTTT
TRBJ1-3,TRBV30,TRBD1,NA,CAWGGQVISGNTIYF,TGTGCCTGGGGGGGACAGGTGATCTCTGGAAACACCATATATTTT
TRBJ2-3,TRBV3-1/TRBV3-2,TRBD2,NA,CASSQAVSGRSDTQYF,TGTGCCAGCAGCCAAGCGGTCAGCGGGAGGTCAGATACGCAGTATTTT
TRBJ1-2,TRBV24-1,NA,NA,CATSDRDYGYTF,TGTGCCACCAGTGACAGGGACTATGGCTACACCTTC
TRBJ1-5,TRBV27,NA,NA,CASGRDNQPQHF,TGTGCCAGCGGGCGTGACAATCAGCCCCAGCATTTT
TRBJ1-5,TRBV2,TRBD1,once,CASTSDRAYQPQHF,TGTGCCAGCACCTCGGACAGGGCCTATCAGCCCCAGCATTTT
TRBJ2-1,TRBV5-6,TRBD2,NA,CASSFTSGVSYNEQFF,TGTGCCAGCAGCTTTACTAGCGGGGTTTCCTACAATGAGCAGTTCTTC
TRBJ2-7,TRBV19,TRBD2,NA,CASSTRRGLEGSYEQYF,TGTGCCAGTAGTACCCGCCGGGGACTAGAGGGCTCCTACGAGCAGTACTTC
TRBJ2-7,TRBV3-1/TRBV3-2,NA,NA,CASSQVVDGSGEQYF,TGTGCCAGCAGCCAAGTGGTAGACGGTTCGGGTGAGCAGTACTTC
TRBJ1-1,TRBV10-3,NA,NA,CAISERTDMNTEAFF,TGTGCCATCAGTGAGAGGACAGACATGAACACTGAAGCTTTCTTT
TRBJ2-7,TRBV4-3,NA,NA,CASSLTVGNEQYF,TGCGCCAGCAGCCTAACAGTTGGAAACGAGCAGTACTTC
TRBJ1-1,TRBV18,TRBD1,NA,CASLGQDRGGTEAFF,TGTGCCAGCCTTGGCCAGGACAGGGGGGGCACTGAAGCTTTCTTT
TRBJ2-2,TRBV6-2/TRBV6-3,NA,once,CASSYSVASYTGELFF,TGTGCCAGCAGTTACTCGGTAGCGAGTTACACCGGGGAGCTGTTTTTT
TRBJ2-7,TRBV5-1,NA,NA,CASSVGPRQLSYEQYF,TGCGCCAGCAGCGTTGGCCCCAGGCAGCTCTCCTACGAGCAGTACTTC